A selection of T cell receptor beta chains follows, all from one sample in a study of blood T cell repertoires in COVID-19. TCRdb's copy holds only in-frame clones and misses some; the assay was immunoSEQ multiplex PCR. The table has about 160,000 clones, over 65% seen once; the top ten hold 8% to 9.5%. The sample consisted of peripheral blood. The receptor set was obtained from a man aged 60 to 69 with acute or convalescent COVID-19. The CDR3 runs from the conserved cysteine through the conserved F or W. Each record gives: V gene, D gene, J gene, clone size, CDR3 protein, CDR3 DNA. D genes are given only for firm matches. Not every row has a clone size; where given, it reads once, few, many or a size class.

v_call: TRBV11-2; d_call: -; j_call: TRBJ1-4; clone_size: once; cdr3_aa: CASSFTSKLATNEKLFF; cdr3_nt: TGTGCCAGCAGCTTCACCAGCAAACTAGCAACTAATGAAAAACTGTTTTTT
v_call: TRBV9; d_call: -; j_call: TRBJ2-5; clone_size: -; cdr3_aa: CASSVGGGVQETQYF; cdr3_nt: TGTGCCAGCAGCGTAGGAGGCGGGGTCCAAGAGACCCAGTACTTC
v_call: TRBV2; d_call: -; j_call: TRBJ1-5; clone_size: -; cdr3_aa: CASSEEENQPQHF; cdr3_nt: TGTGCCAGCAGTGAAGAGGAGAATCAGCCCCAGCATTTT
v_call: TRBV7-9; d_call: -; j_call: TRBJ1-2; clone_size: -; cdr3_aa: CASSLDRQRYNYGYTF; cdr3_nt: TGTGCCAGCAGCTTAGATCGACAGCGATATAACTATGGCTACACCTTC
v_call: TRBV6-2/TRBV6-3; d_call: -; j_call: TRBJ2-5; clone_size: -; cdr3_aa: CASSYGVTQYF; cdr3_nt: TGTGCCAGCAGTTACGGAGTGACCCAGTACTTC
v_call: TRBV6-5; d_call: TRBD1; j_call: TRBJ1-2; clone_size: -; cdr3_aa: CASRDDRGYGYTF; cdr3_nt: TGTGCCAGCAGAGACGACAGGGGTTATGGCTACACCTTC
v_call: TRBV5-1; d_call: TRBD2; j_call: TRBJ2-7; clone_size: many; cdr3_aa: CASSLERGPYEQYF; cdr3_nt: TGCGCCAGCAGCTTGGAGCGGGGACCCTACGAGCAGTACTTC
v_call: TRBV12-3/TRBV12-4; d_call: -; j_call: TRBJ2-1; clone_size: -; cdr3_aa: CASSFSNEQFF; cdr3_nt: TGTGCCAGCAGTTTCAGCAATGAGCAGTTCTTC
v_call: TRBV19; d_call: -; j_call: TRBJ1-5; clone_size: few; cdr3_aa: CASSQTGGGPQHF; cdr3_nt: TGTGCCAGTAGTCAGACGGGGGGAGGGCCCCAGCATTTT
v_call: TRBV14; d_call: -; j_call: TRBJ1-1; clone_size: -; cdr3_aa: CASTYVSNTEAFF; cdr3_nt: TGTGCCAGCACCTACGTTTCGAACACTGAAGCTTTCTTT
v_call: TRBV5-4; d_call: TRBD2; j_call: TRBJ2-3; clone_size: -; cdr3_aa: CASSWRGDSTDTQYF; cdr3_nt: TGTGCCAGCAGCTGGCGGGGGGACAGCACAGATACGCAGTATTTT
v_call: TRBV5-1; d_call: -; j_call: TRBJ2-3; clone_size: -; cdr3_aa: CASSLKMEGGTDTQYF; cdr3_nt: TGCGCCAGCAGCTTGAAAATGGAGGGTGGTACAGATACGCAGTATTTT
v_call: TRBV6-6; d_call: -; j_call: TRBJ1-1; clone_size: -; cdr3_aa: CASSYGVSTEAFF; cdr3_nt: TGTGCCAGCAGTTACGGTGTTAGTACTGAAGCTTTCTTT
v_call: TRBV3-1/TRBV3-2; d_call: TRBD2; j_call: TRBJ2-3; clone_size: -; cdr3_aa: CASASGTSSTDTQYF; cdr3_nt: TGTGCCAGCGCTTCCGGGACTAGCAGCACAGATACGCAGTATTTT
v_call: TRBV11-1; d_call: -; j_call: TRBJ2-3; clone_size: -; cdr3_aa: CASSLTAGLYTDTQYF; cdr3_nt: TGTGCCAGCAGCCTAACGGCGGGACTTTACACAGATACGCAGTATTTT
v_call: TRBV19; d_call: -; j_call: TRBJ2-5; clone_size: once; cdr3_aa: CASSSRSEAQYF; cdr3_nt: TGTGCCAGTAGTAGCCGGTCCGAGGCCCAGTACTTC
v_call: TRBV14; d_call: TRBD1; j_call: TRBJ2-7; clone_size: -; cdr3_aa: CASRRDSSYEQYF; cdr3_nt: TGTGCCAGCCGCAGGGACAGCTCCTACGAGCAGTACTTC
v_call: TRBV2; d_call: TRBD2; j_call: TRBJ2-1; clone_size: -; cdr3_aa: CASRSGLAGGHEQFF; cdr3_nt: TGTGCCAGCAGATCGGGACTAGCGGGGGGGCATGAGCAGTTCTTC
v_call: TRBV9; d_call: -; j_call: TRBJ2-1; clone_size: -; cdr3_aa: CASSVVTGSYNEQFF; cdr3_nt: TGTGCCAGCAGCGTAGTAACAGGCTCCTACAATGAGCAGTTCTTC
v_call: TRBV6-5; d_call: TRBD1; j_call: TRBJ2-5; clone_size: -; cdr3_aa: CASSSTGVQETQYF; cdr3_nt: TGTGCCAGCAGTTCGACAGGGGTCCAAGAGACCCAGTACTTC
v_call: TRBV19; d_call: TRBD1; j_call: TRBJ1-2; clone_size: -; cdr3_aa: CASSIDIDRGIYGYTF; cdr3_nt: TGTGCCAGTAGTATAGATATAGACAGGGGCATCTACGGCTACACCTTC
v_call: TRBV11-2; d_call: -; j_call: TRBJ1-3; clone_size: -; cdr3_aa: CASSLGAPGAGNTIYF; cdr3_nt: TGTGCCAGCAGCTTAGGGGCCCCAGGCGCTGGAAACACCATATATTTT
v_call: TRBV25-1; d_call: TRBD1; j_call: TRBJ2-5; clone_size: -; cdr3_aa: CASSDQRTGIGETQYF; cdr3_nt: TGTGCCAGCAGTGACCAAAGGACAGGGATAGGGGAGACCCAGTACTTC
v_call: TRBV6-6; d_call: -; j_call: TRBJ1-1; clone_size: -; cdr3_aa: CASRVSDTEAFF; cdr3_nt: TGTGCCAGCAGAGTCAGCGACACTGAAGCTTTCTTT
v_call: TRBV2; d_call: TRBD1; j_call: TRBJ2-7; clone_size: -; cdr3_aa: CASAERGRTGKNEQYF; cdr3_nt: TGTGCCAGCGCGGAAAGGGGACGGACAGGGAAAAACGAGCAGTACTTC
v_call: TRBV5-1; d_call: -; j_call: TRBJ2-6; clone_size: -; cdr3_aa: CASSLTGSGANVLTF; cdr3_nt: TGCGCCAGCAGCCTAACAGGGTCTGGGGCCAACGTCCTGACTTTC
v_call: TRBV5-8; d_call: TRBD1; j_call: TRBJ1-5; clone_size: -; cdr3_aa: CASRAQGMFNQPQHF; cdr3_nt: TGTGCCAGCAGAGCACAGGGGATGTTCAATCAGCCCCAGCATTTT
v_call: TRBV10-3; d_call: -; j_call: TRBJ1-1; clone_size: -; cdr3_aa: CAISEPPRVEAFF; cdr3_nt: TGTGCCATCAGTGAGCCCCCGCGAGTAGAAGCTTTCTTT
v_call: TRBV5-1; d_call: -; j_call: TRBJ2-2; clone_size: -; cdr3_aa: CASSLGGTANTGELFF; cdr3_nt: TGCGCCAGCAGCTTGGGCGGGACAGCGAACACCGGGGAGCTGTTTTTT
v_call: TRBV25-1; d_call: TRBD1; j_call: TRBJ1-6; clone_size: -; cdr3_aa: CASMWLTGGPSNSPLHF; cdr3_nt: TGTGCCAGCATGTGGCTGACAGGGGGCCCTAGTAATTCACCCCTCCACTTT
v_call: TRBV7-9; d_call: -; j_call: TRBJ2-2; clone_size: -; cdr3_aa: CASSLRGIDTGELFF; cdr3_nt: TGTGCCAGCAGCTTAAGGGGGATAGACACCGGGGAGCTGTTTTTT
v_call: TRBV3-1/TRBV3-2; d_call: -; j_call: TRBJ2-7; clone_size: -; cdr3_aa: CASSQEEGRGDPYEQYF; cdr3_nt: TGTGCCAGCAGCCAAGAGGAGGGGAGGGGGGACCCCTACGAGCAGTACTTC
v_call: TRBV11-1; d_call: -; j_call: TRBJ2-1; clone_size: few; cdr3_aa: CASSLYEGLEQFF; cdr3_nt: TGTGCCAGCAGCTTGTATGAGGGCCTCGAGCAGTTCTTC
v_call: TRBV27; d_call: -; j_call: TRBJ1-2; clone_size: -; cdr3_aa: CASSSLTGRGGYTF; cdr3_nt: TGTGCCAGCAGTTCACTTACAGGGAGGGGTGGCTACACCTTC
v_call: TRBV19; d_call: TRBD1; j_call: TRBJ1-2; clone_size: -; cdr3_aa: CASSFGTGPSYGYTF; cdr3_nt: TGTGCCAGTAGTTTTGGGACAGGGCCAAGCTATGGCTACACCTTC
v_call: TRBV10-3; d_call: -; j_call: TRBJ1-1; clone_size: -; cdr3_aa: CAITPAVGGTEAFF; cdr3_nt: TGTGCCATCACCCCCGCAGTGGGGGGGACTGAAGCTTTCTTT
v_call: TRBV5-1; d_call: -; j_call: TRBJ2-2; clone_size: -; cdr3_aa: CASSLAGNTGELFF; cdr3_nt: TGCGCCAGCAGCTTGGCCGGGAACACCGGGGAGCTGTTTTTT
v_call: TRBV3-1/TRBV3-2; d_call: TRBD2; j_call: TRBJ2-2; clone_size: -; cdr3_aa: CASSQGLGGAWDTGELFF; cdr3_nt: TGTGCCAGCAGCCAAGGGCTCGGGGGGGCCTGGGACACCGGGGAGCTGTTTTTT
v_call: TRBV23-1; d_call: -; j_call: TRBJ1-2; clone_size: -; cdr3_aa: CASSQSSGANYGYTF; cdr3_nt: TGCGCCAGCAGTCAATCCTCAGGGGCTAACTATGGCTACACCTTC
v_call: TRBV6-1; d_call: TRBD1; j_call: TRBJ1-2; clone_size: -; cdr3_aa: CASSESAGGDGYTF; cdr3_nt: TGTGCCAGCAGTGAGTCCGCAGGGGGCGATGGCTACACCTTC
v_call: TRBV29-1; d_call: -; j_call: TRBJ2-7; clone_size: -; cdr3_aa: CSVRSTGGPYEQYF; cdr3_nt: TGCAGCGTCCGCTCGACAGGAGGACCCTACGAGCAGTACTTC
v_call: TRBV4-2; d_call: TRBD2; j_call: TRBJ2-3; clone_size: -; cdr3_aa: CASSQNPGLAGGDTQYF; cdr3_nt: TGTGCCAGCAGCCAAAACCCCGGACTAGCGGGGGGGGATACGCAGTATTTT
v_call: TRBV11-3; d_call: -; j_call: TRBJ1-1; clone_size: -; cdr3_aa: CASSLGHGLGGTEAFF; cdr3_nt: TGTGCCAGCAGCTTAGGACACGGCTTGGGTGGCACTGAAGCTTTCTTT
v_call: TRBV19; d_call: -; j_call: TRBJ1-2; clone_size: -; cdr3_aa: CASSAGVYGYTF; cdr3_nt: TGTGCCAGTAGTGCCGGGGTGTATGGCTACACCTTC
v_call: TRBV7-9; d_call: TRBD2; j_call: TRBJ2-1; clone_size: -; cdr3_aa: CASSLDSGGATEQFF; cdr3_nt: TGTGCCAGCAGCTTGGATAGCGGGGGGGCCACTGAGCAGTTCTTC
v_call: TRBV3-1/TRBV3-2; d_call: -; j_call: TRBJ2-5; clone_size: few; cdr3_aa: CATSGGTPVAETQYF; cdr3_nt: TGTGCCACTTCAGGAGGGACCCCGGTGGCAGAGACCCAGTACTTC
v_call: TRBV25-1; d_call: TRBD1; j_call: TRBJ2-7; clone_size: once; cdr3_aa: CASSRQGYEQYF; cdr3_nt: TGTGCCAGCAGTAGACAGGGTTACGAGCAGTACTTC
v_call: TRBV6-5; d_call: -; j_call: TRBJ2-2; clone_size: -; cdr3_aa: CASSYGHGNTGELFF; cdr3_nt: TGTGCCAGCAGTTACGGTCACGGGAACACCGGGGAGCTGTTTTTT
v_call: TRBV3-1/TRBV3-2; d_call: -; j_call: TRBJ1-2; clone_size: -; cdr3_aa: CASSQERIAF; cdr3_nt: TGTGCCAGCAGCCAAGAGCGCATAGCCTTC
v_call: TRBV9; d_call: TRBD2; j_call: TRBJ2-1; clone_size: -; cdr3_aa: CASSVGGGGSNNEQFF; cdr3_nt: TGTGCCAGCAGCGTAGGGGGCGGGGGATCGAACAATGAGCAGTTCTTC
v_call: TRBV11-2; d_call: -; j_call: TRBJ1-3; clone_size: -; cdr3_aa: CASSPQGIRNTIYF; cdr3_nt: TGTGCCAGCAGCCCCCAGGGGATCAGAAACACCATATATTTT